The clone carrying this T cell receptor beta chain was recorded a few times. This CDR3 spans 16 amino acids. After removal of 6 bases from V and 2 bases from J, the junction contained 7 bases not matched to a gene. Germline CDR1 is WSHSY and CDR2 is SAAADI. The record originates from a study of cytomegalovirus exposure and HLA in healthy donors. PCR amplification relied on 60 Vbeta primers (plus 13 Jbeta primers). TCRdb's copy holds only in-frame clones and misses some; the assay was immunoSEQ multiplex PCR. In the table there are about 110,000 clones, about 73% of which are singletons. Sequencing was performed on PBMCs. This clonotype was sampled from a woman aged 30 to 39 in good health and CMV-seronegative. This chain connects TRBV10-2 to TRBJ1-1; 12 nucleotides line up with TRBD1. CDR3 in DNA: TGCGCCAGCAGGTACTCCGGGACAGGGGGCAACACTGAAGCTTTCTTT. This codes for CASRYSGTGGNTEAFF.